A single sample gave rise to the 2 T cell receptor beta chains below, sequenced in a study of T cell repertoires in cytomegalovirus infection. MiXCR, applied by TCRdb to the reads, yields one record per CDR3 protein. The sample carries under 300,000 distinct CDR3 sequences, over 15% recorded once. Sequencing was carried out using CD8+ T cells from PBMCs. The receptors shown here come from a human donor in good health (CMV status not recorded). Some clones in this sample may be carry-over from other donors' samples.

The J gene is TRBJ2-1, the V gene TRBV7-3, with 16 nucleotides matching TRBD2. The CDR3 is made up of 19 amino acids. V shed 5 bases, J shed 3 bases, and the junction held 10 bases outside the gene matches. In germline, CDR1 is SGHTA, CDR2 FQGTGA. The CDR3, as DNA: TGTGCCAGCAGCCCATCCGGGACTAGCGGGGGGGCCGTCTACAATGAGCAGTTCTTC. It is translated as CASSPSGTSGGAVYNEQFF.

The chain is built from TRBV7-9 and TRBJ2-1; TRBD1 is a possible D gene (6 bases). The CDR3 loop spans 16 amino acids. V was clipped by 0 bases and J by 6 bases, with 15 bases between them. Germline CDR1 and CDR2: SEHNR and FQNEAQ (reference sequence). CDR3 nucleotide sequence: TGTGCCAGCAGCTTAGCCCCGACAGGAAGGGTCAATGAGCAGTTCTTC. Its translation is CASSLAPTGRVNEQFF.